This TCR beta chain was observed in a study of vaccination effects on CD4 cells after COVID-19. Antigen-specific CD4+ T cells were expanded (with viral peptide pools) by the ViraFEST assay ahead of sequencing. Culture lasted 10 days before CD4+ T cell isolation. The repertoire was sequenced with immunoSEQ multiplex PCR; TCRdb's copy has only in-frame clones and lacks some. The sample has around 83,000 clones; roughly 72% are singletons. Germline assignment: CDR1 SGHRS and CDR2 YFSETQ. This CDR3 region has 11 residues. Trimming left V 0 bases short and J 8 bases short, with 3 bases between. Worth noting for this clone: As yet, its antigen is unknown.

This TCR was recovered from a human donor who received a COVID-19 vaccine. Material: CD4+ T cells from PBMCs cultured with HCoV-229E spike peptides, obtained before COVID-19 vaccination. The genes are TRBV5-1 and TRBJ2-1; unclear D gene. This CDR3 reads CASSLAHEQFF. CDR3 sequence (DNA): TGCGCCAGCAGCTTGGCCCATGAGCAGTTCTTC.